The 29 T cell receptor beta chains listed next were all sequenced from one sample in a study of cytomegalovirus exposure and HLA in healthy donors. A multiplex PCR was run with 60 Vbeta primers and 13 Jbeta primers. Sequencing used immunoSEQ multiplex PCR; TCRdb keeps in-frame clones, though not all of them. This sample has 100,000 to 150,000 clones, with about 78% found just once. Sequenced sample: PBMCs. These receptors originate from a human donor in good health.

V gene TRBV14 combines with J gene TRBJ2-1; 14 bases match TRBD2. V dropped 6 bases and J dropped 9; count of bases not matched to a gene: 7. CDR1 and CDR2 (germline): SGHDN, FVKESK. The CDR3 is 15 residues long. The CDR3 DNA follows: TGTGCCAGCAGTCTTGGACTAGCGGGAGGACTTGAGCAGTTCTTC. Translated, it gives CASSLGLAGGLEQFF.

This clone appeared a few times. The rearrangement uses TRBV6-4 and TRBJ2-2; a possible D gene is TRBD1 (5 bases). V shed 0 bases and J shed 0 bases, with 5 bases lying between them. CDR1 MRHNA and CDR2 SNTAGT come from the germline V gene. The CDR3 contains 15 residues. CDR3 sequence (DNA): TGTGCCAGCAGTGACTCAGGGGCGAACACCGGGGAGCTGTTTTTT. This sequence encodes CASSDSGANTGELFF.

On this clone: Compared with germline, one end of the junction differs, possibly owing to a read error. The rearrangement joins TRBV7-9 to TRBJ1-4; D possibly corresponds to TRBD1 (6 bases). The CDR3 has 15 residues. The germline CDR1 and CDR2 sequences are SEHNR and FQNEAQ (reference sequence). CDR3 loop: CSSSQGGLGNEKLFF. The CDR3 DNA reads as TGTTCCAGCAGCCAAGGGGGTCTAGGGAATGAAAAACTGTTTTTT.

The CDR3 protein is CASSRDRGRRETQYF. CDR3 nucleotide sequence: TGTGCCAGCAGCCGGGACAGGGGGCGTCGAGAGACCCAGTACTTC. The V and J genes are TRBV5-4 and TRBJ2-5, with 12 bases lining up with TRBD1. This CDR3 is built from 15 residues. Losses at the gene ends were 4 bases for V and 4 bases for J; bases not matched to a gene: 5. Germline CDR1 and CDR2: SGHNT and YYREEE (reference sequence).

V gene TRBV19 combines with J gene TRBJ1-6; tentative D call: TRBD1 (6 bases). The length of the CDR3 is 16 residues. Germline V gene sequence: CDR1 LNHDA, CDR2 SQIVND (reference sequence). V dropped 6 bases and J dropped 3 bases, with 15 bases sitting between them. CDR3 residues: CASSLGQLIYNSPLHF. The CDR3 bases are TGTGCCAGTAGCTTAGGACAGTTAATCTATAATTCACCCCTCCACTTT.

Only a few counts were recorded for this clone. V is TRBV11-3 and J is TRBJ2-3; TRBD2 matches at 11 bases. J gave up 3 bases and V 5 bases, and 7 bases lay outside the gene matches. Germline V gene lookup returns CDR1 SGHNT and CDR2 YENEEA. This CDR3 has 16 residues. For the CDR3, the DNA is TGTGCCAGCAGCCCCGGACTAGCGGGTCTTACAGATACGCAGTATTTT. It is translated as CASSPGLAGLTDTQYF.

The J gene is TRBJ1-2, the V gene TRBV19; a weak D match, TRBD1 (6 bases). The CDR3 contains 17 residues. Trimming left V 3 bases short and J 5 bases short, with 22 bases between. Germline CDR1 reads LNHDA; CDR2 reads SQIVND (reference sequence). CDR3 protein: CASSIISGAQAPYGYTF. CDR3 sequence (DNA): TGTGCCAGTAGTATTATCTCAGGGGCCCAAGCTCCTTATGGCTACACCTTC.

The chain links TRBV27 to TRBJ2-7, with 8 positions matching TRBD1. CDR3 length: 16 amino acids. The germline gives CDR1 MNHEY, CDR2 SMNVEV (reference sequence). V was pared by 4 bases and J by 6 bases, with 14 bases of the junction left unmatched. This CDR3 is CASSWRRGQGAVEQYF. In DNA, the CDR3 is TGTGCCAGCAGTTGGAGACGAGGGCAGGGGGCAGTCGAGCAGTACTTC.

This clone was seen a single time. The chain carries TRBV9 and TRBJ2-7, with a tentative D call TRBD1 (6 bases). This CDR3 comprises 16 residues. V shed 2 bases and J shed 4 bases, with 19 bases lying between them. In germline, CDR1 is SGDLS, CDR2 YYNGEE. The CDR3 bases are TGTGCCAGCAGCGTCAACGCCAGGGGACGGGTTTACGAGCAGTACTTC. It yields the protein CASSVNARGRVYEQYF. Complete variable domain (other parts from reference TRBV9 and TRBJ2-7): DSGVTQTPKHLITATGQRVTLRCSPRSGDLSVYWYQQSLDQGLQFLIQYYNGEERAKGNILERFSAQQFPDLHSELNLSSLELGDSALYFCASSVNARGRVYEQYFGPGTRLTVT.

The chain links TRBV5-1 to TRBJ1-4; D unresolved. The length of the CDR3 is 15 residues. CDR1 SGHRS and CDR2 YFSETQ come from the germline V gene. V was shortened by 4 bases and J by 0 bases, with 10 bases between the two germline ends. The CDR3: CASSPNGATNEKLFF. The DNA of the CDR3 is TGCGCCAGCAGCCCAAACGGAGCAACTAATGAAAAACTGTTTTTT.

For the CDR3, the DNA is TGTGCCACCAACCTTGCGACAGGCCCCTACGAGCAGTACTTC. It translates to CATNLATGPYEQYF. The J gene is TRBJ2-7, the V gene TRBV28; weak D call: TRBD1 (6 bases). Trimming left V 10 bases short and J 2 bases short, with 18 bases between. The CDR3 sequence is 14 residues long. CDR1 and CDR2 (germline): MDHEN, SYDVKM.

CDR3 in DNA: TGCGCCAGCAGCTTGGCCTCGGGCGGGAGAGTAAATGAGCAGTTCTTC. This sequence encodes CASSLASGGRVNEQFF. V gene TRBV5-1 combines with J gene TRBJ2-1, with 7 bases aligning to TRBD2. CDR3 size: 16 residues. Germline V lookup: CDR1 SGHRS, CDR2 YFSETQ. The junction had 10 bases not matched to a gene; V was cut back by 0 bases and J by 7 bases.

The chain links TRBV27 to TRBJ1-6; no firm D call. Trimming took off 5 bases at V and 11 bases at J, with 10 bases between the two ends. This CDR3 is 12 amino acids long. The germline CDR1 and CDR2 sequences are MNHEY and SMNVEV (reference sequence). This CDR3 is CASSPPGTPLHF. The CDR3 nucleotides read TGTGCCAGCAGTCCCCCGGGAACACCCCTCCACTTT.

The V call is TRBV30, the J call TRBJ2-5; D gene unclear. Germline CDR1 is GTSNPN and CDR2 is SVGIG (reference sequence). The CDR3 sequence is 14 residues long. Trimming removed 1 base from V and 5 bases from J, with 14 bases in between. The CDR3 loop is CAWSAPPRRETQYF. Here the CDR3 DNA reads TGTGCCTGGAGTGCCCCCCCCCGGCGGGAGACCCAGTACTTC. Variable domain in full (rest from reference TRBV30 and TRBJ2-5): SQTIHQWPATLVQPVGSPLSLECTVEGTSNPNLYWYRQAAGRGLQLLFYSVGIGQISSEVPQNLSASRPQDRQFILSSKKLLLSDSGFYLCAWSAPPRRETQYFGPGTRLLVL.

This clone was seen once. Here the CDR3 reads CASSVTGETQYF. CDR3 coding DNA: TGTGCCAGCAGCGTCACTGGAGAGACCCAGTACTTC. The chain links TRBV9 to TRBJ2-5; D unclear. V was cut by 2 bases and J by 4 bases, with 6 bases left in between. Germline V lookup: CDR1 SGDLS, CDR2 YYNGEE. CDR3 length equals 12 residues.

This chain links TRBV29-1 with TRBJ1-2, with D perhaps TRBD1 (5 bases). This CDR3 region has 15 residues. The V gene lost 0 bases and the J gene lost 5 bases, with 16 bases spanning the gap. CDR1 is SQVTM and CDR2 is ANQGSEA in the germline V gene. CDR3 loop: CSVEDIDSRGYGYTF. CDR3 DNA: TGCAGCGTTGAAGATATAGACAGCCGGGGGTATGGCTACACCTTC.

Only one count was recorded for this clone. The chain's CDR3 is CASRLGRTRGETQYF. CDR3 nucleotide sequence: TGTGCCAGCAGACTGGGGCGGACCCGGGGGGAGACCCAGTACTTC. V gene TRBV7-2 combines with J gene TRBJ2-5, with a possible D match to TRBD2 (6 bases). Germline loops: CDR1 SGHTA, CDR2 FQGNSA. This CDR3 has 15 amino acids. V lost 6 bases and J 5 bases, leaving 19 bases between the germline ends.

The genes are TRBV4-3 and TRBJ1-2, with TRBD1 matching over 7 bases. Unmatched junction bases numbered 9, after V lost 1 base and J lost 4 bases. This CDR3 comprises 16 residues. Germline CDR1 is LGHNA and CDR2 is YSLEER. This CDR3 is CASSQGVTGVGYGYTF. The CDR3 DNA is TGCGCCAGCAGCCAAGGGGTAACAGGGGTGGGCTATGGCTACACCTTC.

CDR3 DNA: TGCGCCAGCAGCTGGACAGGGGGGGGCACTGAAGCTTTCTTT. Its protein is CASSWTGGGTEAFF. The V gene is TRBV5-1, the J gene TRBJ1-1, with TRBD1 identical over 10 bases. CDR1 is SGHRS, CDR2 YFSETQ, per germline. The trim removed 3 bases at V and 4 bases at J, leaving 3 bases unmatched. The CDR3 spans 14 residues.

V is TRBV7-6 and J is TRBJ1-6; 8 positions agree with TRBD1. CDR3 length equals 16 residues. V trimming: 1 base; J trimming: 8 bases; junction bases outside the gene matches: 7. Germline CDR1 SGHVS, CDR2 FNYEAQ. CDR3 amino acids: CASSLVPGGADSPLHF. As DNA, the CDR3 is TGTGCCAGCAGCTTAGTCCCAGGGGGCGCGGATTCACCCCTCCACTTT.

The V call is TRBV7-8, the J call TRBJ1-4; TRBD1 matches at 7 bases. The V and J ends lost 0 bases and 3 bases, in that order; junction bases with no gene match: 4. Germline V gene sequence: CDR1 SGHVS, CDR2 FQNEAQ. The CDR3 covers 16 residues. The CDR3 sequence: CASSLAEGQPNEKLFF. The CDR3 nucleotides are TGTGCCAGCAGCTTAGCTGAGGGACAGCCTAATGAAAAACTGTTTTTT.

V usage is TRBV7-2 and J usage is TRBJ1-1, with TRBD1 identical over 7 bases. In germline, CDR1 is SGHTA, CDR2 FQGNSA. V was pared by 5 bases and J by 0 bases, with 3 bases of the junction left unmatched. The CDR3 runs to 14 residues. The CDR3 coding sequence is TGTGCCAGCAGCCGGGGACAGTTGAACACTGAAGCTTTCTTT. The encoded protein is CASSRGQLNTEAFF.

The rearrangement uses TRBV29-1 and TRBJ2-7; 10 bases agree with TRBD2. The CDR3 has 15 residues. In germline, CDR1 is SQVTM, CDR2 ANQGSEA. Trimming cost V 1 base and J 3 bases; bases outside gene matches: 6. The CDR3 reads CSVEVRLAGHYEQYF. DNA for the CDR3: TGCAGCGTTGAAGTGAGACTAGCGGGCCACTACGAGCAGTACTTC.

The V call is TRBV7-9, the J call TRBJ1-1; 8 positions match TRBD1. The CDR3 is made up of 15 amino acids. Germline V gene data show CDR1 as SEHNR and CDR2 as FQNEAQ (reference sequence). Trimming cost V 1 base and J 4 bases; bases outside gene matches: 5. CDR3 sequence (DNA): TGTGCCAGCAGCTTAGAAAACAGGGGGAGCACTGAAGCTTTCTTT. This translates into CASSLENRGSTEAFF.

In this sample, this clone turned up once. The chain couples TRBV4-1 to TRBJ2-7; 10 bases fit TRBD2. The CDR3 has 16 residues. With 1 base clipped from V and 2 bases from J, the junction kept 5 bases outside the gene matches. Germline V gives CDR1 MGHRA, CDR2 YSYEKL. The CDR3 loop reads CASSQGSSGGAYEQYF. For the CDR3, the DNA is TGCGCCAGCAGCCAAGGGTCTAGCGGGGGAGCCTACGAGCAGTACTTC.

The rearrangement joins TRBV4-2 to TRBJ2-7; 9 bases map to TRBD1. V dropped 3 bases and J dropped 6; count of bases not matched to a gene: 9. CDR1 is LGHNA, CDR2 YNFKEQ, per germline. This CDR3 has 15 amino acids. CDR3 DNA: TGTGCCAGCAGCCAGGAAAACAGGGGGCTCTTCGAGCAGTACTTC. It is translated as CASSQENRGLFEQYF.

This chain joins TRBV4-3 and TRBJ2-3; 9 nucleotides match TRBD2. With 4 bases clipped from V and 5 bases from J, the junction kept 10 bases outside the gene matches. The CDR3 has 16 residues. Per the germline V gene, CDR1 is LGHNA and CDR2 is YSLEER. For the CDR3, the DNA is TGCGCCAGCAGCCCCCAGGGCGGGGGGGCCTTAGATACGCAGTATTTT. Residues: CASSPQGGGALDTQYF.

The chain combines TRBV19 with TRBJ2-2; 7 bases fit TRBD1. Germline CDR1 reads LNHDA; CDR2 reads SQIVND (reference sequence). This CDR3 contains 16 residues. Trimming removed 6 bases from V and 4 bases from J; junction bases left unmatched: 11. The CDR3: CASRRTGLVGTGELFF. The CDR3 DNA sequence: TGTGCCAGTAGACGGACAGGCCTCGTCGGCACCGGGGAGCTGTTTTTT. Full variable domain (remainder filled in from reference TRBV19 and TRBJ2-2): DGGITQSPKYLFRKEGQNVTLSCEQNLNHDAMYWYRQDPGQGLRLIYYSQIVNDFQKGDIAEGYSVSREKKESFPLTVTSAQKNPTAFYLCASRRTGLVGTGELFFGEGSRLTVL.

This clone has just one count. The chain couples TRBV29-1 to TRBJ1-1; unclear D gene. Trimming cost V 2 bases and J 8 bases, with 3 bases left between them. Germline CDR1 is SQVTM and CDR2 is ANQGSEA. This CDR3 region has 9 residues. The CDR3 loop reads CSVEQEAFF. As DNA, the CDR3 is TGCAGCGTTGAACAGGAAGCTTTCTTT.